This T cell receptor beta chain was identified in a study of cytomegalovirus exposure and HLA in healthy donors. Study overall: There were several hundred genotyped donors. Of these, roughly 80% fell in the genetic ancestry cluster associated with self-reported Caucasian donors.

Overall study results and limits: TCR beta sequences reportedly predicted most subjects' HLA-A and HLA-B alleles accurately. Specificity of three CMV-associated chains for CMV antigens was verified in vitro.

Remarks on this clone: What it recognizes is unknown.

CDR1 is LNHNV and CDR2 is YYDKDF in the germline V gene (reference sequence). There are 14 residues in the CDR3. The V end lost 0 bases, the J end lost 4 bases, and 7 bases lay between the germline ends. Nominally healthy donors provided the samples, though records likely missed some immune exposures. With 60 Vbeta and 13 Jbeta primers, the PCR was carried out. Assay used: immunoSEQ multiplex PCR; TCRdb lists only in-frame clones, some missing. The sample contains 170,000 or so clones, 65% to 85% of which appear only once. The sequence was obtained from a woman aged 45 to 65 in good health and CMV-seropositive. The rearrangement links TRBV15 to TRBJ1-5; D ambiguous. Sequenced material: PBMCs. For the CDR3, the DNA is TGTGCCACCAGCAGAGATCTCCCGAATCAGCCCCAGCATTTT. Its protein product is CATSRDLPNQPQHF.